A single sample is the source of the 9 T cell receptor beta chains below, sequenced in a study of CXCR3-negative and CXCR3-positive naive CD8 T cells. The study made its TRB cDNA libraries by 5' RACE, adding UMI labels. TCRdb reprocessed the 5' RACE reads and keeps a single row for each CDR3 protein, giving no DNA. The table lists about 57,000 distinct CDR3 sequences. The specimen was memory CD8+ T cells from blood. These receptors came from a human donor in good health. Some clones in this sample may be carry-over from other donors' samples.

This chain uses TRBV12-3 or TRBV12-4 with TRBJ2-1; TCRdb selects TRBD2, and the lack of DNA leaves this call unchecked. This CDR3 region has 15 residues. The CDR3 spells CASRRLAGERNEQFF.

This chain links TRBV7-8 with TRBJ1-1; TCRdb picks TRBD1, but there is no DNA to check that call. The CDR3 has 18 amino acids. CDR1 SGHVS and CDR2 FQNEAQ come from the germline V gene. This chain's CDR3 is CASSLARGVTFSNTEAFF.

This chain links TRBV7-6 with TRBJ2-2; TCRdb's assignment of TRBD1 cannot be checked, as there is no DNA. Per the germline V gene, CDR1 is SGHVS and CDR2 is FNYEAQ. The CDR3 consists of 15 residues. CDR3 sequence reads: CASSADRDYTGELFF.

By frequency, this clonotype is medium-sized. This chain connects TRBV21-1 to TRBJ1-5; TCRdb lists TRBD1, though no DNA is available to test this call. TRBV21-1 represents a pseudogene. The CDR3 extends over 15 amino acids. The CDR3: CASSLGQHSNQPQHF.

The chain links TRBV29-1 to TRBJ2-7; TCRdb's D gene call, TRBD1, goes unchecked for lack of DNA. The CDR3 loop spans 13 amino acids. From germline, CDR1 is SQVTM and CDR2 ANQGSEA. The CDR3 spells CSVATGGPYEQYF.

This chain uses TRBV29-1 with TRBJ1-1; the D call of TRBD1 rests on TCRdb alone, since no DNA is present to check it. The CDR3 contains 14 residues. Per the germline V gene, CDR1 is SQVTM and CDR2 is ANQGSEA. CDR3 sequence reads: CSVPLSGMNTEAFF.

The chain combines TRBV7-9 with TRBJ2-1; there is no DNA to check the TCRdb D call of TRBD1. The germline V gene encodes CDR1 SEHNR and CDR2 FQNEAQ (reference sequence). The CDR3 is 16 amino acids. The CDR3 protein is CASSIPPGKPVDEQFF.

The J gene is TRBJ1-6, the V gene TRBV27; TCRdb proposes TRBD1, but this gene call is untestable without DNA. This CDR3 has 14 amino acids. Looked up from germline, CDR1 is MNHEY and CDR2 is SMNVEV (reference sequence). This chain's CDR3 is CASSPGTDNSPLHF.

The chain is built from TRBV4-1 and TRBJ2-5; TCRdb's D gene call, TRBD2, goes unchecked for lack of DNA. There are 18 residues in the CDR3. The germline gives CDR1 MGHRA, CDR2 YSYEKL. This CDR3 reads CASSQEFGASGRQETQYF.